The 17 T cell receptor beta chains listed next were all sequenced from one sample in a study of cytomegalovirus exposure and HLA in healthy donors. Vbeta (60) and Jbeta (13) primers were used in the PCR. Only in-frame clones appear in the TCRdb table, and some are missing; sequencing was by immunoSEQ multiplex PCR. This table holds 200,000 to 250,000 clones, about 75% found once. Sequenced material: PBMCs. The receptors come from a woman in her twenties or thirties in good health and CMV-seronegative.

A remark on this clone: The junction departs from germline at one end; a sequencing error may be responsible. This chain uses TRBV7-9 with TRBJ2-6; D possibly corresponds to TRBD1 (5 bases). The CDR3 loop spans 16 amino acids. CDR1 and CDR2 (germline): SEHNR, FQNEAQ (reference sequence). The CDR3 reads CSSSHRQTSGANVLTF. As DNA, the CDR3 is TGTTCCAGCAGCCACCGACAGACCTCTGGGGCCAACGTCCTGACTTTC.

The chain couples TRBV9 to TRBJ1-5; D might be TRBD1 (6 bases). The germline CDR1 and CDR2 sequences are SGDLS and YYNGEE. The V and J ends lost 4 bases and 3 bases respectively, with 11 bases between them. The CDR3 totals 14 residues. This CDR3 reads CASSSTGFNQPQHF. The CDR3 nucleotides read TGTGCCAGCAGCTCTACAGGGTTCAATCAGCCCCAGCATTTT.

The J gene is TRBJ2-7, the V gene TRBV7-2; 7 positions match TRBD1. V lost 5 bases, J lost 2 bases, and 6 bases stayed unmatched. This CDR3 region has 14 residues. CDR1 is SGHTA and CDR2 is FQGNSA in the germline V gene. This CDR3 reads CASSPGQIPYEQYF. CDR3 nucleotides: TGTGCCAGCAGCCCGGGACAGATTCCCTACGAGCAGTACTTC.

The gene calls are TRBV19 and TRBJ2-5; no clear D gene. V lost 0 bases, J lost 5 bases, and 13 bases lay in between. Germline V gene sequence: CDR1 LNHDA, CDR2 SQIVND (reference sequence). The CDR3 totals 15 residues. The CDR3 loop is CASSIEVRGWETQYF. CDR3 sequence (DNA): TGTGCCAGTAGTATAGAGGTACGAGGTTGGGAGACCCAGTACTTC.

This clone was counted only a few times. The chain carries TRBV6-1 and TRBJ2-7; 7 nucleotides agree with TRBD1. The ends lost 4 bases at V and 7 bases at J; junction bases unmatched: 7. Germline V gene lookup returns CDR1 MNHNS and CDR2 SASEGT. The CDR3 has 13 residues. This chain's CDR3 is CASSARQGREQYF. CDR3 sequence (DNA): TGTGCCAGCAGTGCCAGACAGGGCCGGGAGCAGTACTTC.

The CDR3 coding sequence is TGTGCCAGCCGGGACTGGACCTACGAGCAGTACTTC. Its translation: CASRDWTYEQYF. The chain is built from TRBV2 and TRBJ2-7; the D gene is possibly TRBD2 (6 bases). Per germline, CDR1 SNHLY and CDR2 FYNNEI. The CDR3 is 12 residues long. Trimming left V 8 bases short and J 2 bases short, with 10 bases between.

This clone has just a few counts. This chain joins TRBV5-4 and TRBJ2-1; D not resolved. The CDR3 contains 12 residues. V shed 0 bases and J shed 11 bases, with 9 bases lying between them. The germline CDR1 and CDR2 sequences are SGHNT and YYREEE (reference sequence). As DNA, the CDR3 is TGTGCCAGCAGCTTGGGTCGACAACAGCAGTTCTTC. It codes for CASSLGRQQQFF.

V usage is TRBV19 and J usage is TRBJ2-2; D might be TRBD2 (5 bases). Germline assignment: CDR1 LNHDA and CDR2 SQIVND (reference sequence). V was cut by 3 bases and J by 7 bases, with 15 bases left in between. There are 15 residues in the CDR3. CDR3 residues: CASSMFGEQSGELFF. The CDR3 region has the DNA TGTGCCAGTAGTATGTTCGGGGAGCAGAGCGGGGAGCTGTTTTTT.

The chain couples TRBV6-1 to TRBJ1-5; D not resolved. The CDR3 is made up of 16 amino acids. The ends were cut back, 1 base at V and 2 bases at J, with 12 bases in the middle. Per germline, CDR1 MNHNS and CDR2 SASEGT. Written as DNA, the CDR3 is TGTGCCAGCAGTGAAGTGAGGGTATCGGGCAATCAGCCCCAGCATTTT. Its protein product is CASSEVRVSGNQPQHF.

For the CDR3, the DNA is TGTGCCTGGAGTACACAGGGCGGGCAGCCCCAGCATTTT. Translating gives CAWSTQGGQPQHF. The chain employs TRBV30 and TRBJ1-5, with D perhaps matching TRBD1 (6 bases). The length of the CDR3 is 13 residues. Trimming removed 2 bases at V and 7 bases at J, with 12 bases between. Germline CDR1 is GTSNPN and CDR2 is SVGIG (reference sequence).

The rearrangement links TRBV2 to TRBJ1-6; 8 bases line up with TRBD1. CDR1 and CDR2 from the germline V gene are SNHLY and FYNNEI. The CDR3 consists of 13 residues. V lost 2 bases, J lost 11 bases, and 2 bases stayed unmatched. For the CDR3, the DNA is TGTGCCAGCAGTGAATGGACAGGGCCACCCCTCCACTTT. Encoded protein: CASSEWTGPPLHF. The entire variable domain, with the rest obtained from reference TRBV2 and TRBJ1-6, is as follows: EPEVTQTPSHQVTQMGQEVILRCVPISNHLYFYWYRQILGQKVEFLVSFYNNEISEKSEIFDDQFSVERPDGSNFTLKIRSTKLEDSAMYFCASSEWTGPPLHFGNGTRLTVT.

This chain uses TRBV6-5 with TRBJ1-1, with D perhaps TRBD1 (5 bases). The length of the CDR3 is 13 residues. Germline V CDR1 and CDR2: MNHEY, SVGAGI. Trimming took off 6 bases at V and 1 base at J, with 9 bases between the two ends. The CDR3 DNA sequence: TGTGCCAGCAGAAGACAGACGAACACTGAAGCTTTCTTT. Encoded protein: CASRRQTNTEAFF.

In the case of this clone: The junction departs from germline at one end; a sequencing error may be responsible. In DNA form, the CDR3 reads TGTGCTAGCAGCCCCCGACTATTGGATGAGCAGTTCTTC. Translated: CASSPRLLDEQFF. The gene calls are TRBV7-7 and TRBJ2-1; tentatively, D is TRBD2 (5 bases). Looked up from germline, CDR1 is SSHAT and CDR2 is FNYEAQ (reference sequence). The CDR3 consists of 13 residues.

The chain employs TRBV11-2 and TRBJ1-1; D unresolved. The CDR3 loop spans 14 amino acids. Germline V lookup: CDR1 SGHAT, CDR2 FQNNGV. V gave up 4 bases and J gave up 4 bases, with 13 bases separating them. CDR3: CASSSQMLGTEAFF. DNA of the CDR3: TGTGCCAGCAGCTCACAGATGCTGGGCACTGAAGCTTTCTTT.

This chain connects TRBV15 to TRBJ2-3; 8 bases line up with TRBD2. Germline V CDR1 and CDR2: LNHNV, YYDKDF (reference sequence). With V trimmed by 0 bases and J by 7 bases, 6 bases remained unmatched. CDR3 length: 15 residues. The DNA of the CDR3 is TGTGCCACCAGCAGAGATCGTGCGGGAGGATATACGCAGTATTTT. Translated: CATSRDRAGGYTQYF.

V usage is TRBV2 and J usage is TRBJ1-2; D ambiguous. V was trimmed by 3 bases and J by 3 bases, leaving 11 bases between them. Germline values: CDR1 SNHLY, CDR2 FYNNEI. The CDR3 contains 14 residues. The CDR3 reads CASSDGQQDYGYTF. For the CDR3, the DNA is TGTGCCAGCAGTGATGGGCAGCAGGACTATGGCTACACCTTC. The whole variable domain, filled in from reference TRBV2 and TRBJ1-2, reads EPEVTQTPSHQVTQMGQEVILRCVPISNHLYFYWYRQILGQKVEFLVSFYNNEISEKSEIFDDQFSVERPDGSNFTLKIRSTKLEDSAMYFCASSDGQQDYGYTFGSGTRLTVV.

The J gene is TRBJ2-7, the V gene TRBV7-8; 7 positions match TRBD1. The V segment lost 1 base and the J segment 9 bases; nucleotides outside the gene matches: 12. There are 15 residues in the CDR3. Germline V gene lookup returns CDR1 SGHVS and CDR2 FQNEAQ. The CDR3 loop reads CASSLGLGTESWQYF. The CDR3 DNA follows: TGTGCCAGCAGCTTAGGTCTCGGGACAGAATCATGGCAGTACTTC.